This T cell receptor (beta chain) was retrieved from a study of graft-versus-host responses after intestinal transplantation (dated by TCRdb to about 2021). In the study overall: The transplants that recipients got were multivisceral, liver-intestinal, or isolated intestinal. All recipients received anti-thymocyte globulin induction followed by maintenance tacrolimus and steroids for around 3 years. After intestinal transplantation, graft-versus-host and host-versus-graft alloreactive T cell clones in the graft, circulation and bone marrow were tracked using bulk TCR-beta CDR3 sequencing. Alloreactive clones were identified by sequencing pre-transplant mixed lymphocyte reaction products and comparing these products with unstimulated pre-transplant donor and recipient T cells. A cohort of more than 20 intestinal transplant recipients, including one retransplant, was enrolled, and a few patients lacking pretransplant specimens were excluded. A peak of at least 4% donor T cells among recipient peripheral blood mononuclear cells was the definition used for donor T cell macrochimerism. Rather than being sequenced by the commercial service, samples from three later patients were sequenced in-house on an Illumina MiSeq and processed with MiXCR. Points the paper makes about the study in general: Early after transplant, peak levels of circulating GvH clones were found to be associated with declines in HvG clones. GvH clones turned up in recipient bone marrow, with some appearing earlier in ileal mucosa or blood, a pattern consistent with an intestinal mucosal origin. In the allografts of patients with donor T cell macrochimerism, GvH to HvG T cell clonal ratios were high. The relatively low number and heterogeneity of intestinal transplant patients limited the conclusions.

The time point label, read with the paper, signifies: cells obtained before transplantation from donor or recipient. CD3+CD4+ and CD3+CD8+ populations were FACS-sorted from unstimulated pre-transplant donor and recipient cells taken from spleen or lymph nodes. Germline trimming amounts to 5 bases on V and 0 bases on J, with 4 as the count of junction bases outside the gene matches. Based on the germline V gene (reference sequence), the CDR1 and CDR2 sequences are SEHNR and FQNEAQ. The CDR3, from cysteine to phenylalanine, totals 15 residues. Only the CDR3 DNA stays, 45 bases, in frame from base 1. Note on this clone: Its antigen target is currently unknown. Per-nucleotide qualities are absent, and no much larger clonotype sits a single base away.

The protocol used for the library was the immunoSEQ multiplex PCR assay. For most patients, genomic DNA was isolated using the Qiagen DNeasy Blood and Tissue Kit and was shipped frozen to Adaptive Biotechnologies for TCR sequencing. High-throughput TCR-beta CDR3 sequencing of genomic DNA from most patients was performed by Adaptive Biotechnologies. The paper's processing steps were these. Adaptive's ImmunoSEQ software supplied the TCR sequencing data for around 19 patients, while MiXCR and VDJtools were used to process a few other patients. To correct CD4 versus CD8 sorting errors, sequences present in both subsets at a frequency ratio below 5:1 were removed. CDR3 nucleotide sequences shared by donor and recipient were removed because the origin of these sequences could not be assigned. At least 2-fold expansion over unstimulated cells and a minimum CFSE-low frequency of 0.002% (template counts) or 0.001% (read counts) were required for clones to be classified as alloreactive. Clones detected in sequenced pre-transplant spleen, lymph node, or MLR CFSE-low populations of the donor or recipient were defined as mappable. Cumulative frequency of alloreactive clones was calculated as a percentage of all sequences weighted by copy number. TCRdb took this table from immuneACCESS and kept in-frame rearrangements with V and J called. Such tables lack part of the clones; where checked against another copy, unresolved V genes explain under half of the gap, and the rest is unexplained. Clone size and V and J calls were adopted from that table, with D and trimming inferred from the DNA. This sample gives about 110,000 clones in total; about 92% of them show up just once. Jointly, the top ten make up more than 0.9% of the sample.

This clonotype was sampled from a human donor who was the organ donor for an intestinal transplant. The rearrangement combines TRBV7-9 with TRBJ2-3; 8 nucleotides in the junction match TRBD2. This specimen consisted of unstimulated CD8+ T cells sorted from spleen or lymph node cells, obtained before transplant. The DNA sequence is as follows: TGTGCCAGCAGCCCGGGGGGGGGTAGCACAGATACGCAGTATTTT. Its translation reads: CASSPGGGSTDTQYF.